These 3 T cell receptor beta chains originate from one sample sequenced in a study of control samples from healthy donors and cancer patients. Produced via immunoSEQ multiplex PCR; TCRdb's table is partial and in-frame only. The sample consists of some 70,000 clones, 65% to 85% of them appearing once. Specimen: blood. The receptors were gathered from a man between 60 and 75 years old in good health.

This clone has just one count. This rearrangement joins TRBV7-8 to TRBJ2-7, with 13 bases fitting TRBD2. The V segment lost 0 bases and the J segment 1 base; nucleotides outside the gene matches: 6. Germline V CDR1 and CDR2: SGHVS, FQNEAQ. This CDR3 is built from 18 residues. Written as DNA, the CDR3 is TGTGCCAGCAGCTTAGCTCTACTAGCGGGAGGGGGTTCCTACGAGCAGTACTTC. Its translation: CASSLALLAGGGSYEQYF. Full variable domain (missing parts from reference TRBV7-8 and TRBJ2-7): GAGVSQSPRYKVAKRGQDVALRCDPISGHVSLFWYQQALGQGPEFLTYFQNEAQLDKSGLPSDRFFAERPEGSVSTLKIQRTQQEDSAVYLCASSLALLAGGGSYEQYFGPGTRLTVT.

This clone has a single count. This chain joins TRBV5-1 and TRBJ2-5; D perhaps matches TRBD1 (6 bases). The CDR3 length is 20 residues. CDR1 SGHRS and CDR2 YFSETQ come from the germline V gene. V lost 2 bases, J lost 4 bases, and 30 bases lay in between. CDR3 in DNA: TGCGCCAGCAGCTTTTCAGGTCTCGGTGGACAGAACCGGCTCCGAGAGACCCAGTACTTC. Protein: CASSFSGLGGQNRLRETQYF.

The chain carries TRBV13 and TRBJ1-3, with 7 nucleotides matching TRBD1. The CDR3 is 18 amino acids. Germline-derived CDR1 and CDR2 are PRHDT and FYEKMQ (reference sequence). V gave up 4 bases and J gave up 4 bases; unmatched junction bases: 16. The DNA for the CDR3 is TGTGCCAGCAGCTCGATACACTCAACAGGGGACCGGGGAAACACCATATATTTT. It yields the protein CASSSIHSTGDRGNTIYF.